A single TCR beta chain is shown here with its context. Antigen specificity is unknown. Here immunoSEQ multiplex PCR was the method, and the copy in TCRdb shows in-frame clones only, minus some. The top ten clones hold about 2.8% of a sample with almost 100,000 clones, roughly 92% of them seen once. All patients relapsed after autologous stem cell transplantation, and brentuximab vedotin exposure varied. V lost 5 bases and J 5 bases, leaving 9 bases between the germline ends. Germline values: CDR1 SEHNR, CDR2 FQNEAQ (reference sequence). The CDR3 runs to 12 residues. The sample is drawn from a study of PD-1 blockade in classical Hodgkin lymphoma. General study points: The origin of the repertoire differences remains undefined, with disease activity or prior therapy as possible causes. The baseline diversity of complete responders showed similarity to that of newly diagnosed patients. Significant TCR diversity gains by C4D1 occurred in CD4+ but not CD8+ cells.

The TCR sequence derives from a human donor with classical Hodgkin lymphoma. The chain links TRBV7-9 to TRBJ1-1; no clear D gene. This specimen consisted of peripheral blood mononuclear cells (PBMCs), obtained at baseline. The CDR3 nucleotides are TGTGCCAGCAGCCTCATGGGAACTGAAGCTTTCTTT. It codes for CASSLMGTEAFF.